Listed below are T cell receptor beta chains from one sample, sequenced in a study of T-cell memory formation after mild COVID-19. TCRdb ran MiXCR on the 5' RACE reads and lists one entry per CDR3 protein. Altogether some 270,000 distinct CDR3 sequences are present, 15% to 17% being singletons, with the ten largest covering 2.1%. The specimen was PBMCs or a T cell subset sorted from them (not recorded which). All receptors derive from an adult woman who had mild COVID-19 (a few samples of this study predate the infection). Cell type and time point are not known. CDR3s include the opening cysteine and the closing phenylalanine or tryptophan. The D gene is left open where the match is weak. Clone size is shown for a subset of rows, as once, few, many or a class of expanded clone.

CDR3 length: 16; clone size: few; V gene: TRBV12-3/TRBV12-4; J gene: TRBJ2-3; D gene: -; CDR3 protein: CASIGGTATSTDTQYF; CDR3 DNA: TGTGCCAGCATCGGAGGTACAGCAACTAGCACAGATACGCAGTATTTT
CDR3 length: 16; clone size: once; V gene: TRBV18; J gene: TRBJ1-3; D gene: TRBD1; CDR3 protein: CASSPRTGKTGNTIYF; CDR3 DNA: TGTGCCAGCTCGCCCCGGACAGGGAAGACTGGAAACACCATATATTTT
CDR3 length: 16; clone size: -; V gene: TRBV3-1; J gene: TRBJ1-2; D gene: -; CDR3 protein: CASSLLRDGANYGYTF; CDR3 DNA: TGTGCCAGCAGCCTTCTCCGGGACGGAGCTAACTATGGCTACACCTTC
CDR3 length: 14; clone size: many; V gene: TRBV5-1; J gene: TRBJ2-3; D gene: -; CDR3 protein: CASSLEGSTDTQYF; CDR3 DNA: TGTGCCAGCAGCTTAGAGGGCAGCACAGATACGCAGTATTTT
CDR3 length: 14; clone size: -; V gene: TRBV14; J gene: TRBJ2-5; D gene: -; CDR3 protein: CASSQDLIRETQYF; CDR3 DNA: TGTGCCAGCAGCCAAGATCTTATAAGGGAGACCCAGTACTTC
CDR3 length: 17; clone size: few; V gene: TRBV6-6; J gene: TRBJ2-3; D gene: TRBD2; CDR3 protein: CASSSFLTSGFTDTQYF; CDR3 DNA: TGTGCCAGCAGTTCCTTTCTGACTAGCGGGTTCACAGATACGCAGTATTTT
CDR3 length: 17; clone size: few; V gene: TRBV12-3/TRBV12-4; J gene: TRBJ2-3; D gene: -; CDR3 protein: CASSLSYRGGPTDTQYF; CDR3 DNA: TGTGCCAGCAGTTTGTCGTACAGGGGGGGTCCGACAGATACGCAGTATTTT
CDR3 length: 14; clone size: -; V gene: TRBV10-3; J gene: TRBJ2-7; D gene: -; CDR3 protein: CAISEGLQIYEQYF; CDR3 DNA: TGTGCCATCAGTGAAGGGCTTCAAATCTACGAGCAGTACTTC
CDR3 length: 15; clone size: -; V gene: TRBV7-8; J gene: TRBJ2-2; D gene: TRBD2; CDR3 protein: CASSSQRGMNGELFF; CDR3 DNA: TGTGCCAGCAGCTCCCAGCGGGGGATGAACGGGGAGCTGTTTTTT
CDR3 length: 15; clone size: few; V gene: TRBV7-2; J gene: TRBJ1-2; D gene: -; CDR3 protein: CASIDAPGLNYGYTF; CDR3 DNA: TGTGCCAGCATCGACGCGCCGGGACTCAACTATGGCTACACCTTC
CDR3 length: 15; clone size: once; V gene: TRBV5-4; J gene: TRBJ2-2; D gene: -; CDR3 protein: CASSLRQENSGELFF; CDR3 DNA: TGTGCCAGCAGCTTGCGTCAGGAAAATTCCGGGGAGCTGTTTTTT
CDR3 length: 14; clone size: few; V gene: TRBV7-9; J gene: TRBJ1-2; D gene: -; CDR3 protein: CASSLVMVVRGYTF; CDR3 DNA: TGTGCCAGCAGCTTAGTGATGGTCGTTAGAGGCTACACCTTC
CDR3 length: 14; clone size: many; V gene: TRBV7-2; J gene: TRBJ2-3; D gene: -; CDR3 protein: CASSLRAGTDTQYF; CDR3 DNA: TGTGCCAGCAGCTTAAGGGCCGGGACAGATACGCAGTATTTT
CDR3 length: 12; clone size: many; V gene: TRBV20-1; J gene: TRBJ1-2; D gene: -; CDR3 protein: CSAPTAEDGYTF; CDR3 DNA: TGCAGTGCTCCCACAGCTGAGGATGGCTACACCTTC
CDR3 length: 15; clone size: few; V gene: TRBV19; J gene: TRBJ2-3; D gene: TRBD2; CDR3 protein: CASGGTSGARDTQYF; CDR3 DNA: TGTGCCAGTGGCGGGACTAGCGGGGCCAGGGATACGCAGTATTTT
CDR3 length: 12; clone size: -; V gene: TRBV18; J gene: TRBJ2-3; D gene: -; CDR3 protein: CASSQARDTQYF; CDR3 DNA: TGTGCCAGCTCACAGGCTCGCGATACGCAGTATTTT
CDR3 length: 15; clone size: -; V gene: TRBV7-2; J gene: TRBJ1-5; D gene: -; CDR3 protein: CASSVTVSGNQPQHF; CDR3 DNA: TGTGCCAGCAGCGTAACAGTTTCGGGAAATCAGCCCCAGCATTTT